Listed below are T cell receptor beta chains from one sample, sequenced in a study of OX40 agonist ivuxolimab in advanced cancers. This table comes from immunoSEQ multiplex PCR, and its TCRdb copy is limited to in-frame clones, with some not included. Among just under 65,000 clones listed, less than 95% were seen once. The material sequenced was CD4+ or CD8+ T cells sorted from blood, taken in a trial of the OX40 agonist ivuxolimab. These receptors were collected from an adult with an advanced solid tumor such as melanoma, head and neck, liver or kidney cancer. CDR3s include the opening cysteine and the closing phenylalanine or tryptophan. Fields, in order: J gene, D gene, V gene, clone size, CDR3 DNA, CDR3 protein. A D gene is named only where the DNA matches it firmly. A row's size may be missing; if present it is once, few, many or a size class.

TRBJ1-2,-,TRBV14,-,TGTGCCAGCAGCCAAGATGAGGACTATGGCTACACCTTC,CASSQDEDYGYTF
TRBJ2-2,TRBD2,TRBV5-1,-,TGCGCCAGCAGTTCAGGACTAGCGGGAGGGCCGAGCACCGGGGAGCTGTTTTTT,CASSSGLAGGPSTGELFF
TRBJ1-2,-,TRBV2,once,TGTGCCAGCAACTTTGAGGGAATCTATGGCTACACCTTC,CASNFEGIYGYTF
TRBJ2-7,TRBD1,TRBV28,-,TGTGCCAGCAGTTTACGACCATTCTTAAACAGGGGGCGCATGAACGAGCAGTACTTC,CASSLRPFLNRGRMNEQYF
TRBJ2-5,-,TRBV6-6,-,TGTGCCAGCAGTTACTCAGGGAGAGAGACCCAGTACTTC,CASSYSGRETQYF
TRBJ2-7,-,TRBV5-4,-,TGTGCCAGCAGTCCCACCGGGACCGACGCGTCCTACGAGCAGTACTTC,CASSPTGTDASYEQYF
TRBJ2-1,TRBD2,TRBV7-3,-,TGTGCCAGCAGCCGCCTAGCGGGAGCCGTGGATGAGCAGTTCTTC,CASSRLAGAVDEQFF
TRBJ2-4,TRBD1,TRBV2,-,TGTGCCAGCAGTGAAGCGGGGACAGGGCGGGGGAACATTCAGTACTTC,CASSEAGTGRGNIQYF
TRBJ1-2,-,TRBV6-5,-,TGTGCCAGCACCTTAGGACAGTCGTTTGGCTACACCTTC,CASTLGQSFGYTF
TRBJ2-5,TRBD2,TRBV5-1,-,TGCGCCAGCAGCTTGTTCGCCGGGACTAGAGAATCGGTTTGGGAGACCCAGTACTTC,CASSLFAGTRESVWETQYF
TRBJ2-2,-,TRBV27,-,TGTGCCAGCAGTTCTCCTGCAACGAACACCGGGGAGCTGTTTTTT,CASSSPATNTGELFF
TRBJ1-1,TRBD1,TRBV5-4,-,TGTGCCAGCAGCCGGACAGGGGGTACTGAAGCTTTCTTT,CASSRTGGTEAFF
TRBJ2-4,-,TRBV27,-,TGTGCCAGCAGTTTATTTTCACCCGGGACGAGTGTCGAAAACATTCAGTACTTC,CASSLFSPGTSVENIQYF
TRBJ1-4,TRBD1,TRBV27,-,TGTGCCAGCAGTTTAATATCAGGGGGAAAACTGTTTTTT,CASSLISGGKLFF
TRBJ2-7,-,TRBV21-1,-,TGTGCCAGCACGATGTCAGTTCTCTCCTACGAGCAGTACTTC,CASTMSVLSYEQYF
TRBJ1-5,-,TRBV7-8,once,TGTGCCAGCAGCTTAGGATACAGGACAGACAATCAGCCCCAGCATTTT,CASSLGYRTDNQPQHF
TRBJ1-2,-,TRBV7-2,-,TGTGCCAGCAGTTTCACTGGGGGGAACTATGGCTACACCTTC,CASSFTGGNYGYTF
TRBJ2-1,TRBD2,TRBV5-4,-,TGTGCCAGCGGGACTAGCGGGTACAATGAGCAGTTCTTC,CASGTSGYNEQFF
TRBJ2-5,TRBD2,TRBV19,-,TGTGCCAGTCGAAAGCGGGAGGCGGGGGAGACCCAGTACTTC,CASRKREAGETQYF
TRBJ2-7,-,TRBV20-1,-,TGCAGTGCTAGAGAAAGCTACGAGCAGTACTTC,CSARESYEQYF
TRBJ2-3,TRBD1,TRBV29-1,-,TGCAGCGTTGAAATCGGGACAGGGAGGTATTTT,CSVEIGTGRYF
TRBJ2-7,-,TRBV5-1,-,TGCGCCAGCAGCTTGAATTTTCGGCAGGGAGGCGAGCAGTACTTC,CASSLNFRQGGEQYF
TRBJ2-3,-,TRBV10-1,-,TGCGCCAGCAGTGAGTCTCCAGCGGGTGGGAACACAGATACGCAGTATTTT,CASSESPAGGNTDTQYF
TRBJ2-2,-,TRBV5-1,-,TGCGCCAGCAGCCCGACAGGTTTGAGCACCGGGGAGCTGTTTTTT,CASSPTGLSTGELFF
TRBJ2-7,-,TRBV7-2,-,TGTGCCAGCAGCTCCCGACTCTACGAGCAGTACTTC,CASSSRLYEQYF
TRBJ2-1,TRBD2,TRBV18,-,TGTGCCAGCTCACTCACCACCTCTACGGGGGGTTTGCAGTTCTTC,CASSLTTSTGGLQFF
TRBJ2-5,-,TRBV28,-,TGTGCCAGCAGTTCTCCAGCGAGGAACCCTCAAGAGACCCAGTACTTC,CASSSPARNPQETQYF
TRBJ2-5,TRBD1,TRBV5-1,-,TGCGCCAGCAGCAGACGCCCGGGACAGGGGTTCGGAGAGACCCAGTACTTC,CASSRRPGQGFGETQYF
TRBJ1-1,TRBD1,TRBV28,-,TGTGCCAGCAGAAGGACAGGGGGAGCGGGATGGGCTTTCTTT,CASRRTGGAGWAFF
TRBJ2-5,-,TRBV6-6,-,TGTGCCAGCACCTTCGAGGGGGGGGAGACCCAGTACTTC,CASTFEGGETQYF
TRBJ2-7,TRBD2,TRBV9,-,TGTGCCAGCAGCGTCGCAGCGGGGCCCTCCTACGAGCAGTACTTC,CASSVAAGPSYEQYF
TRBJ2-5,-,TRBV11-2,-,TGTGCCAGCAGCTTATGGACCAGGGAGACCCAGTACTTC,CASSLWTRETQYF
TRBJ1-1,TRBD1,TRBV6-5,-,TGTGCCAGCACCAATAAAAGACAGGGGAACACTGAAGCTTTCTTT,CASTNKRQGNTEAFF
TRBJ2-7,-,TRBV30,-,TGTGCCTGGGGGCAGCGGGCGTCAGGGTCTCGTAGTATGTACTTC,CAWGQRASGSRSMYF
TRBJ1-4,-,TRBV6-5,few,TGTGCCAGCAGTTACTATCGTGAAGAAAAACTGTTTTTT,CASSYYREEKLFF
TRBJ1-1,-,TRBV4-2,-,TGTGCCAGCAGCCAAGAGAAACAGAAGAACACTGAAGCTTTCTTT,CASSQEKQKNTEAFF
TRBJ1-1,-,TRBV6-6,-,TGTGCCAGCAGTTTCTACAACCCTACAGTTAACTCTGAAGCTTTCTTT,CASSFYNPTVNSEAFF
TRBJ2-2,-,TRBV5-4,-,TGTGCCAGCAGCCGGCCTAGGGGTGGGGCGAACACCGGGGAGCTGTTTTTT,CASSRPRGGANTGELFF
TRBJ2-7,TRBD2,TRBV5-1,-,TGCGCCAGCAGCTTGCGGGCGGGAGGGGGGCACGAGCAGTACTTC,CASSLRAGGGHEQYF
TRBJ2-5,TRBD2,TRBV11-3,-,TGTGCCAGCAGCTTTCTAGCGGAAAAAGAGACCCAGTACTTC,CASSFLAEKETQYF
TRBJ1-2,-,TRBV27,-,TGTGCCAGCAGTCCTGGGACGGCTCCTTATAACTATGGCTACACCTTC,CASSPGTAPYNYGYTF
TRBJ2-1,-,TRBV7-8,few,TGTGCCAGCAGCGTTTTTACGGGTATTCTTTACAATGAGCAGTTCTTC,CASSVFTGILYNEQFF
TRBJ2-7,TRBD2,TRBV9,-,TGTGCCAGCAGCGTAACCCCACTTCCGGCTAGCGGATACTACGAGCAGTACTTC,CASSVTPLPASGYYEQYF
TRBJ1-1,-,TRBV5-4,-,TGTGCCAGCAGCCCGGTGGGGACCACTGAAGCTTTCTTT,CASSPVGTTEAFF
TRBJ2-1,-,TRBV5-3,-,TGTGCCAGAAGCTTGAGACGCTATGAGCAGTTCTTC,CARSLRRYEQFF
TRBJ2-7,-,TRBV7-9,-,TGTGCCAGCAGCTTATATTTCTTCGGACAGACCTACGAGCAGTACTTC,CASSLYFFGQTYEQYF
TRBJ2-3,TRBD2,TRBV5-6,-,TGTGCCAGCAGCTTCATCGGGAGGGGGTACACAGATACGCAGTATTTT,CASSFIGRGYTDTQYF
TRBJ2-5,-,TRBV7-9,-,TGTGCCAGCAGCTTATGGGGCGAATTGGGGACGGACCCCTCCCAGTACTTC,CASSLWGELGTDPSQYF
TRBJ1-3,-,TRBV5-1,-,TGCGCCAGCAGCCCGGGCCAACGCGGGAACACCATATATTTT,CASSPGQRGNTIYF
TRBJ2-5,-,TRBV11-2,-,TGTGCCAGCAGCTTACAGGGGCAAAAGTACCAAGAGACCCAGTACTTC,CASSLQGQKYQETQYF
TRBJ1-4,-,TRBV7-9,-,TGTGCCAGCAGCGTAGGGGAAACCGGGAAAAAACTGTTTTTT,CASSVGETGKKLFF
TRBJ1-3,-,TRBV13,-,TGTGCCAGCAGCCGCGAAAACACCATATATTTT,CASSRENTIYF